The 2 T cell receptor beta chains below come from one sample, sequenced in a study of blood T cell repertoires in COVID-19. Assay: immunoSEQ multiplex PCR; the TCRdb copy retains only in-frame clones and omits some. The table has 35,000 to 55,000 clones, about 89% seen once. The sample comprised peripheral blood. The receptors were gathered from a human donor in a cohort sampled during active COVID-19.

The rearrangement links TRBV2 to TRBJ2-1, with D possibly TRBD2 on 6 matching bases. The germline V gene encodes CDR1 SNHLY and CDR2 FYNNEI. Trimming removed 3 bases at V and 10 bases at J, with 13 bases between. The CDR3 sequence is 13 residues long. CDR3 coding DNA: TGTGCCAGCAGTGAGGGGCTAGCGAACGAGCAGTTCTTC. Its translation is CASSEGLANEQFF.

This chain uses TRBV7-9 with TRBJ1-1; 7 bases are a match to TRBD1. The V gene end was trimmed by 6 bases and the J gene end by 7 bases; junction bases not matched to a gene: 11. Germline V gene sequence: CDR1 SEHNR, CDR2 FQNEAQ (reference sequence). This CDR3 is built from 14 residues. CDR3: CASRHRGSSSEAFF. The CDR3 coding sequence is TGTGCCAGCAGACACAGGGGATCCTCGAGTGAAGCTTTCTTT.